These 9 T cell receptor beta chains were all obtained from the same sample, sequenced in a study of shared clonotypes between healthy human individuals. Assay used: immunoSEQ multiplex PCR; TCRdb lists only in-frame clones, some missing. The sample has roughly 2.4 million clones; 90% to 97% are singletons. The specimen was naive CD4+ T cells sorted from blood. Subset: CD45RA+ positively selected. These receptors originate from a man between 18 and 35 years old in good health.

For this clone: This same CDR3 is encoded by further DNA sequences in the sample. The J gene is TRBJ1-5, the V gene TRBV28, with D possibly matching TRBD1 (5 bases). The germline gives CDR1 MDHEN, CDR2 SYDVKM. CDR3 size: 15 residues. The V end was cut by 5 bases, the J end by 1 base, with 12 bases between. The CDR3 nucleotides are TGTGCCAGCAGTCCAGGGACGGTAAGCAATCAGCCCCAGCATTTT. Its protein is CASSPGTVSNQPQHF.

CDR3 residues: CASSLGRTGGNSPLHF. The CDR3 DNA reads TGTGCCAGCAGCTTAGGAAGGACAGGGGGCAATTCACCCCTCCACTTT. This chain uses TRBV7-6 with TRBJ1-6; TRBD1 aligns across 11 bases. The V gene end was trimmed by 1 base and the J gene end by 7 bases; junction bases not matched to a gene: 3. The CDR3 totals 16 residues. CDR1 is SGHVS, CDR2 FNYEAQ, per germline.

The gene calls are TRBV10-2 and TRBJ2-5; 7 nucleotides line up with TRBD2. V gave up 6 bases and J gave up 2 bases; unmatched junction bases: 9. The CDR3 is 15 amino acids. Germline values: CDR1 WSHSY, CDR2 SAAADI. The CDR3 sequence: CASSLGTTLQETQYF. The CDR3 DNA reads TGCGCCAGCAGCTTGGGGACTACCCTACAAGAGACCCAGTACTTC.

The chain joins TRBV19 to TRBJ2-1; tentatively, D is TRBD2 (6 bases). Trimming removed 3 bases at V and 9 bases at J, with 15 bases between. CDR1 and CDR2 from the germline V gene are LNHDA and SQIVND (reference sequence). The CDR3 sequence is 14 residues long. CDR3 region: CASSIPDGLLEQFF. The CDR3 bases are TGTGCCAGTAGTATCCCAGACGGACTACTTGAGCAGTTCTTC. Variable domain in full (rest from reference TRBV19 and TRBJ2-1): DGGITQSPKYLFRKEGQNVTLSCEQNLNHDAMYWYRQDPGQGLRLIYYSQIVNDFQKGDIAEGYSVSREKKESFPLTVTSAQKNPTAFYLCASSIPDGLLEQFFGPGTRLTVL.

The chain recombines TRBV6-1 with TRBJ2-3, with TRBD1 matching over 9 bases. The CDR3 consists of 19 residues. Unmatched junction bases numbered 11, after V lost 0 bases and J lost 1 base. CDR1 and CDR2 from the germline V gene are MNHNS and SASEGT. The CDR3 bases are TGTGCCAGCAGTGAAGCCGGGACAGGGTATTGGGTGGGCACAGATACGCAGTATTTT. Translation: CASSEAGTGYWVGTDTQYF.

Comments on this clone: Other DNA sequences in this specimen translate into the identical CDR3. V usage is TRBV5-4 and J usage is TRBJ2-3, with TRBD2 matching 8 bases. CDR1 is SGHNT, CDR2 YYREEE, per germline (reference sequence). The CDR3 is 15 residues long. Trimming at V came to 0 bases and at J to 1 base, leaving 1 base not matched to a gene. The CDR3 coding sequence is TGTGCCAGCAGCTTGGCTAGCGGGCGCACAGATACGCAGTATTTT. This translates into CASSLASGRTDTQYF.

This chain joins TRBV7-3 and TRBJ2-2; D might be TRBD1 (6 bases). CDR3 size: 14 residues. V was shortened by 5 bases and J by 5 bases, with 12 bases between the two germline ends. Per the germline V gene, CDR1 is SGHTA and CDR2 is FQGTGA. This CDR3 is CASSPGQLTGELFF. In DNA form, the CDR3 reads TGTGCCAGCAGCCCCGGACAGCTTACCGGGGAGCTGTTTTTT.

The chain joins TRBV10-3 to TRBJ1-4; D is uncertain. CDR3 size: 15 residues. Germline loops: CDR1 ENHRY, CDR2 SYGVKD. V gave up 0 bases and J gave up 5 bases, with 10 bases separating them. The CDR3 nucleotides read TGTGCCATCAGTGAGTCAGGCACCCGGAATGAAAAACTGTTTTTT. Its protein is CAISESGTRNEKLFF.

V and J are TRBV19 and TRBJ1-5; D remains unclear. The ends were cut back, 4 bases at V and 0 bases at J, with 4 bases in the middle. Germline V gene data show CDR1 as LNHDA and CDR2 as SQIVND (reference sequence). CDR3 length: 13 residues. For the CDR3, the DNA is TGTGCCAGTAGTAGAAATAGCAATCAGCCCCAGCATTTT. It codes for CASSRNSNQPQHF.